The rows below give T cell receptor beta chains drawn from one sample of a study of T-cell reconstitution after alpha-beta-depleted transplantation in children. TCRdb re-derived calls from the PCR reads in MiXCR, one entry per CDR3 protein. The sample contains almost 600,000 distinct CDR3 sequences, over 25% of which appear only once. This specimen was PBMCs, taken before TCRalphabeta/CD19-depleted stem cell transplant. These receptors all come from a boy in the first two years of life with Wiskott-Aldrich syndrome, due to receive a stem cell transplant. CDR3s include the opening cysteine and the closing phenylalanine or tryptophan. D genes are given only for firm matches. Where a row states a size, it is once, few, many or the class of an expanded clone; other rows omit it.

J gene,clone size,V gene,D gene,CDR3 DNA,CDR3 protein
TRBJ2-3,NA,TRBV5-1,NA,TGCGCCAGCAGCGCCAACCGGGGACTCGGCACAGATACGCAGTATTTT,CASSANRGLGTDTQYF
TRBJ1-2,NA,TRBV24-1,NA,TGTGCCACCAGTGATTTTCCGGGAAGCGGCTACACCTTC,CATSDFPGSGYTF
TRBJ2-1,NA,TRBV5-1,NA,TGCGCCAGCAGCTTGAGCATACTGGACCCTGGAGGGGTCTTC,CASSLSILDPGGVF
TRBJ2-5,NA,TRBV20-1,TRBD2,TGCAGTGCCGGGACTAGCCAAGAGACCCAGTACTTC,CSAGTSQETQYF
TRBJ1-4,few,TRBV7-2,NA,TGTGCCAGCAGCTTAGGACAAGGGAATAATGAAAAACTGTTTTTT,CASSLGQGNNEKLFF
TRBJ1-1,few,TRBV20-1,NA,TGCAGTGCTAGTAAACCGGCCGGGACTGAAGCTTTCTTT,CSASKPAGTEAFF
TRBJ2-3,NA,TRBV27,TRBD2,TGTGCCAGCAGTTTCCTGCCGGGACTAGCGGGCAAGGATACGCAGTATTTT,CASSFLPGLAGKDTQYF
TRBJ1-4,NA,TRBV5-1,NA,TGCGCCAGCAGGACTAACAAGAATGAAAAACTGTTTTTT,CASRTNKNEKLFF
TRBJ1-1,few,TRBV20-1,NA,TGCAGTGCTAGCCCACGGACAGTGATGAACACTGAAGCTTTCTTT,CSASPRTVMNTEAFF
TRBJ2-5,NA,TRBV10-3,TRBD2,TGTGCCATCAGTGAGGCGGGAGATGAGACCCAGTACTTC,CAISEAGDETQYF
TRBJ2-1,NA,TRBV5-1,TRBD2,TGCGCCAGCAGCTTAGAACTAGCGGGAGTTGTTGAGCAGTTCTTC,CASSLELAGVVEQFF
TRBJ1-1,NA,TRBV7-2,TRBD1,TGTGCCAGCAGCACCGGGACAGGGGGGCTTTTCAGGGCTTTCTTT,CASSTGTGGLFRAFF
TRBJ2-1,NA,TRBV27,TRBD2,TGTGCCAGCAGTTCCCAGACTAGCGGGAGGGCCTATTCACTCGACAATGAGCAGTTCTTC,CASSSQTSGRAYSLDNEQFF
TRBJ2-7,NA,TRBV14,NA,TGTGCCAGCAGCCAAGATCAATTAACGCAGTACTTC,CASSQDQLTQYF
TRBJ1-5,NA,TRBV6-1,NA,TGTGCCAGCAGTGAAGCCGGGTATTATAGCAATCAGCCCCAGCATTTT,CASSEAGYYSNQPQHF
TRBJ2-7,NA,TRBV5-5,NA,TGTGCCAGCAGCCCTACTTTCACCCACGAGCAGTACTTC,CASSPTFTHEQYF
TRBJ2-3,NA,TRBV28,NA,TGTGCCAGCAGTCATCTTATTTGGTATTTT,CASSHLIWYF
TRBJ2-2,few,TRBV27,TRBD2,TGTGCCAGCAGTCCCCGATTAGCGGGAGGGCGGGCCGGGGAGCTGTTTTTT,CASSPRLAGGRAGELFF
TRBJ1-1,few,TRBV25-1,TRBD1,TGTGCCAGCACTGTACTAGGGACAGGACGAGCTTTCTTT,CASTVLGTGRAFF
TRBJ2-5,NA,TRBV20-1,NA,TGCAGTGCTAGACCCTGGACTCAAGAGACCCAGTACTTC,CSARPWTQETQYF
TRBJ2-7,NA,TRBV30,NA,TGTGCCTGGTCCAGAACAGGGTACTTCGAGCAGTACTTC,CAWSRTGYFEQYF
TRBJ2-2,NA,TRBV28,NA,TGTGCCAGCAAGGGAGTTACGAGCACCGGGGAGCTGTTTTTT,CASKGVTSTGELFF
TRBJ2-1,few,TRBV12-3/TRBV12-4,NA,TGTGCCAGCACCACTAATCGCGGGAGTGTGAGTAGGGGGTACAATGAGCAGTTCTTC,CASTTNRGSVSRGYNEQFF
TRBJ2-5,NA,TRBV12-3/TRBV12-4,NA,TGTGCCAGCAGTTTACCTCCGGGACGGCTGTACTTC,CASSLPPGRLYF
TRBJ2-5,few,TRBV15,NA,TGTGCCACCAGCAGCTCGTTTAAGGAGACCCAGTACTTC,CATSSSFKETQYF
TRBJ2-7,NA,TRBV15,NA,TGTGCCACCAGCAAGAAGAGCTCCTACGAGCAGTACTTC,CATSKKSSYEQYF
TRBJ2-1,NA,TRBV15,NA,TGTGCCACCAGCAGCCGCCGGGGACGCTCCTACAATGAGCAGTTCTTC,CATSSRRGRSYNEQFF
TRBJ2-3,NA,TRBV10-3,NA,TGTGCCATCGGTGATGAGGGGAAGGGCACAGATACGCAGTATTTT,CAIGDEGKGTDTQYF
TRBJ2-1,NA,TRBV4-1,NA,TGCGCCAGCAGCCAAGAGGTACCTAGCTCCTACAATGAGCAGTTCTTC,CASSQEVPSSYNEQFF
TRBJ2-5,NA,TRBV20-1,TRBD2,TGCAGTGCTCCACAGCGGGAGGGGCGGGAGACCCAGTACTTC,CSAPQREGRETQYF
TRBJ2-5,NA,TRBV29-1,NA,TGCAGCGTTGCCCACAGCCAAGAGACCCAGTACTTC,CSVAHSQETQYF
TRBJ2-1,NA,TRBV6-1,NA,TGTGCCAGCAGTCCCCGGACTCTCGCCTTAAGGAATGAGCAGTTCTTC,CASSPRTLALRNEQFF
TRBJ2-1,NA,TRBV7-6,TRBD2,TGTGCCAGCAGCTTAGGACTAGCGGGGCTCGCGTGGGTGGCCAATGAGCAGTTCTTC,CASSLGLAGLAWVANEQFF
TRBJ2-5,NA,TRBV4-1,NA,TGCGCCAGCAGCCAAGGACAGACAGACCAAGAGACCCAGTACTTC,CASSQGQTDQETQYF
TRBJ2-1,NA,TRBV12-3/TRBV12-4,TRBD2,TGTGCCAGCAGTTTCCATCGTCGTCGGACACTAGCGGGAGAAAGGTCCTACAATGAGCAGTTCTTC,CASSFHRRRTLAGERSYNEQFF
TRBJ1-1,NA,TRBV15,NA,TGTGCCACCAGCAGAGTAGACGGGACTGAAGCTTTCTTT,CATSRVDGTEAFF
TRBJ1-1,NA,TRBV12-3/TRBV12-4,TRBD1,TGTGCCAGCAGTCCGGAGACAGGGGCGAACACTGAAGCTTTCTTT,CASSPETGANTEAFF
TRBJ1-6,NA,TRBV28,NA,TGTGCCAGCAGTTTGATATTGTATAATTCACCCCTCCACTTT,CASSLILYNSPLHF
TRBJ2-1,NA,TRBV6-5,TRBD2,TGTGCCAGCAGTTACCTAGATAGCGGGAGTCTCGGCAATGAGCAGTTCTTC,CASSYLDSGSLGNEQFF
TRBJ2-4,NA,TRBV5-1,TRBD2,TGCGCCAGCAGCTTGCTTAGCACTAGCGGGTCATGGGCCACTACGGCCAAAAACATTCAGTACTTC,CASSLLSTSGSWATTAKNIQYF
TRBJ2-7,NA,TRBV12-3/TRBV12-4,NA,TGTGCCAGCAGTTTAGGCCCAGGGGACTACGAGCAGTACTTC,CASSLGPGDYEQYF
TRBJ2-5,NA,TRBV20-1,NA,TGCAGTGCTAGAGACCGTATTAGCGGTAGGGCCACGGAGACCCAGTACTTC,CSARDRISGRATETQYF
TRBJ2-3,NA,TRBV15,TRBD2,TGTGCCACCAGCAACGGACTAGCGGGAGCCCTAGATACGCAGTATTTT,CATSNGLAGALDTQYF
TRBJ2-1,NA,TRBV20-1,NA,TGCAGTGCTATCGCTAGCAGCTACAATGAGCAGTTCTTC,CSAIASSYNEQFF
TRBJ1-1,few,TRBV12-3/TRBV12-4,NA,TGTGCCAGCACCCTTGCGCCCGGGCAGGGGAACACTGAAGCTTTCTTT,CASTLAPGQGNTEAFF
TRBJ2-2,NA,TRBV20-1,NA,TGCAGTGCTAGTCGTTTCCAGGGCGCGAACACCGGGGAGCTGTTTTTT,CSASRFQGANTGELFF
TRBJ1-5,NA,TRBV7-9,NA,TGTGCCAGCGCCGAGGGGCTGGGGCAGCCCCAGCATTTT,CASAEGLGQPQHF
TRBJ2-5,few,TRBV6-5,NA,TGTGCCAGCAGTTCCCGGAGGGACCAAGAGACCCAGTACTTC,CASSSRRDQETQYF
TRBJ2-7,NA,TRBV18,NA,TGTGCCAGCTCACCCACCCAGGGGTCCTACGAGCAGTACTTC,CASSPTQGSYEQYF
TRBJ2-7,few,TRBV6-5,NA,TGTGCCAGCAGTTACTCGAAAGTATCCGAGCAGTACTTC,CASSYSKVSEQYF
TRBJ2-3,NA,TRBV6-1,NA,TGTGCCAGCAGTGGGCCAGATACGCAGTATTTT,CASSGPDTQYF
TRBJ1-2,NA,TRBV7-2,NA,TGTGCCAGCAGCCCCTTCGGAAGCTATGGCTACACCTTC,CASSPFGSYGYTF
TRBJ2-7,NA,TRBV20-1,NA,TGCAGTGCTAGATTAATGACTACCCGCTACGAGCAGTACTTC,CSARLMTTRYEQYF
TRBJ2-5,NA,TRBV7-2,NA,TGTGCCAGCAGCCCGCTCTCAAAAGAGACCCAGTACTTC,CASSPLSKETQYF
TRBJ1-1,NA,TRBV27,NA,TGTGCCAGCAGTTTAATGCCCGGAGGGGTAGCTTTCTTT,CASSLMPGGVAFF